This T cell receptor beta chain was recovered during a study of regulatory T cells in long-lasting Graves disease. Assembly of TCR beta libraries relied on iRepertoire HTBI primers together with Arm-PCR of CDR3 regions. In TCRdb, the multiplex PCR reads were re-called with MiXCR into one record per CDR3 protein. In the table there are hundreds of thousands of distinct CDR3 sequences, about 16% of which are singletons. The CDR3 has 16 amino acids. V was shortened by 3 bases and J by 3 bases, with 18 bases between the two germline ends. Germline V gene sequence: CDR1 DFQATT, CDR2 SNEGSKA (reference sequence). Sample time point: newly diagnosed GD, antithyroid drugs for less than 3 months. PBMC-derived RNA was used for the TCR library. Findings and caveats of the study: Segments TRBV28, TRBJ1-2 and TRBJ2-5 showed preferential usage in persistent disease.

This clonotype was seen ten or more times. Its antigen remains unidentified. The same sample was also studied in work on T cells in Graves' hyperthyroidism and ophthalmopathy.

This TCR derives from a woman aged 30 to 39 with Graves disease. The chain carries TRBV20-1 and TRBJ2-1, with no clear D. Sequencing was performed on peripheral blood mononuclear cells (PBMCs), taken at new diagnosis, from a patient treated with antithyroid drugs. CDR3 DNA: TGCAGTGCTAGCCCCAATTTTTGGAGCAGCTACAATGAGCAGTTCTTC. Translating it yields CSASPNFWSSYNEQFF.